This T cell receptor (beta chain) was recovered during a study of T cell responses to AZD1222 COVID-19 vaccine. This CDR3 is built from 15 residues. Germline V gene lookup returns CDR1 LGHNT and CDR2 FRNRAP. Trimming pared 4 bases from V and 7 bases from J, leaving 14 bases between. Sequenced by immunoSEQ multiplex PCR; TCRdb stores in-frame clones only, minus some. The repertoire holds more than 85,000 clones, with 82% as singletons. To note about this clone: The antigen remains unidentified.

Study-level findings and limits: Every sample of the repertoires postdated the peak T cell response.

The receptor comes from an adult in good health. The chain uses TRBV12-5 and TRBJ1-6; D remains ambiguous. Sample: peripheral blood, taken on day 0 of AZD1222 vaccination. The CDR3 protein is CASGSPSRINSPLHF. CDR3 DNA: TGTGCTAGTGGTTCCCCCAGTAGGATAAATTCACCCCTCCACTTT.